What follows are 14 T cell receptor beta chains derived from one specimen sequenced in a study of T cell repertoires in cytomegalovirus infection. TCRdb itself ran the reads through MiXCR, one entry per CDR3 protein. The table includes roughly 500,000 distinct CDR3 sequences, approximately 11% detected once. Source material: PBMCs. The receptors shown here come from a human donor in good health (CMV status not recorded). Some clones in this sample may be carry-over from other donors' samples.

The V and J genes are TRBV7-2 and TRBJ2-5; 8 bases agree with TRBD1. Germline lookup yields CDR1 SGHTA and CDR2 FQGNSA. The CDR3 runs to 17 residues. V shed 2 bases, J shed 4 bases, and the junction held 12 bases outside the gene matches. The CDR3 sequence is CASSLNLVAGGGETQYF. CDR3 DNA sequence: TGTGCCAGCAGCTTAAATTTGGTCGCAGGGGGCGGAGAGACCCAGTACTTC.

This clonotype was observed many times. The J gene is TRBJ2-2, the V gene TRBV6-1; 7 bases match TRBD2. With V trimmed by 3 bases and J by 1 base, 2 bases remained unmatched. CDR3 length equals 15 residues. The germline V gene encodes CDR1 MNHNS and CDR2 SASEGT. The CDR3 spells CASSEERGNTGELFF. DNA of the CDR3: TGTGCCAGCAGTGAGGAGCGGGGGAACACCGGGGAGCTGTTTTTT.

This clonotype was seen at least ten times. The CDR3 reads CASSFIPQVGGRGYGYTF. The CDR3 DNA reads as TGTGCCAGCAGTTTTATCCCCCAGGTTGGGGGACGAGGCTATGGCTACACCTTC. This chain uses TRBV6-5 with TRBJ1-2; the D gene is possibly TRBD1 (5 bases). V lost 4 bases, J lost 4 bases, and 25 bases lay in between. Germline V CDR1 and CDR2: MNHEY, SVGAGI. CDR3 length: 18 amino acids.

The chain links TRBV7-9 to TRBJ2-1; 7 bases line up with TRBD2. V trimming: 5 bases; J trimming: 5 bases; junction bases outside the gene matches: 12. Germline V gives CDR1 SEHNR, CDR2 FQNEAQ (reference sequence). This CDR3 region has 16 residues. The CDR3, as DNA: TGTGCCAGCAGCCCTAATTTGGGCGGGGGTAACAATGAGCAGTTCTTC. Its protein is CASSPNLGGGNNEQFF.

Concerning this clonotype itself: Since a much larger clone is just one base distant, this may be a read error. This rearrangement joins TRBV7-8 to TRBJ2-1; 8 bases map to TRBD2. The germline CDR1 and CDR2 sequences are SGHVS and FQNEAQ. The junction had 11 bases not matched to a gene; V was cut back by 5 bases and J by 5 bases. This CDR3 region has 16 residues. CDR3 region: CASSQRGGGGDNEQFF. For the CDR3, the DNA is TGTGCCAGCAGCCAACGGGGGGGGGGGGGGGACAATGAGCAGTTCTTC.

The chain has TRBV20-1 and TRBJ2-7; the D gene is possibly TRBD1 (6 bases). The CDR3 sequence is 14 residues long. Trimming took 1 base from V and 9 from J, leaving 19 bases between them. Looked up from germline, CDR1 is DFQATT and CDR2 is SNEGSKA (reference sequence). The CDR3 DNA follows: TGCAGTGCTAGAGGAGGGGGATCCCCCGTCGGGCAGTACTTC. This gives the protein CSARGGGSPVGQYF.

The sample holds a few counts of this clonotype. V usage is TRBV5-4 and J usage is TRBJ2-7; D possibly corresponds to TRBD2 (6 bases). This CDR3 has 14 amino acids. Trimming stripped 0 bases from V and 7 bases from J, with 14 bases between. CDR1 and CDR2 (germline): SGHNT, YYREEE (reference sequence). The CDR3 coding sequence is TGTGCCAGCAGCTTGGGATCTGGGGCGGGGGAGCAGTACTTC. Translation: CASSLGSGAGEQYF.

This clonotype was found many times. V gene TRBV7-2 combines with J gene TRBJ1-1; TRBD1 might be the D (5 bases). In germline, CDR1 is SGHTA, CDR2 FQGNSA. Between the trimmed V and J ends, which lost 1 base and 5 bases, there was a span of 11 bases. CDR3 size: 14 residues. Here the CDR3 DNA reads TGTGCCAGCAGCTTAGGGACACGGGGGACTGAAGCTTTCTTT. Amino acid sequence: CASSLGTRGTEAFF.

This clonotype was detected many times. V is TRBV28 and J is TRBJ2-1; D gene unclear. This CDR3 has 12 residues. V was pared by 6 bases and J by 3 bases, with 6 bases between. Germline V gives CDR1 MDHEN, CDR2 SYDVKM. The DNA of the CDR3 is TGTGCCAGCAGCCAAAACTACAATGAGCAGTTCTTC. Translation gives CASSQNYNEQFF.

This clonotype has ten or more counts. The CDR3 DNA reads TGTGCCAGTATTAGCAGCTGGGCGACGGGGCAGCCCCAGCATTTT. Its protein product is CASISSWATGQPQHF. J is TRBJ1-5 and V is TRBV19; D ambiguous. CDR3 size: 15 residues. CDR1 and CDR2 from the germline V gene are LNHDA and SQIVND (reference sequence). Trimming pared 7 bases from V and 7 bases from J, leaving 20 bases between.

The rearrangement joins TRBV30 to TRBJ2-5; TRBD2 agrees at 9 bases. The CDR3 is made up of 15 amino acids. Losses at the gene ends were 4 bases for V and 5 bases for J; bases not matched to a gene: 11. Germline V gives CDR1 GTSNPN, CDR2 SVGIG (reference sequence). In nucleotides, the CDR3 is TGTGCCTGGACTCCGTTAGCGGGAGTGACGGAGACCCAGTACTTC. Protein sequence: CAWTPLAGVTETQYF.

This clonotype was observed a handful of times. J is TRBJ2-1 and V is TRBV11-3; TRBD1 is a possible D gene (5 bases). The CDR3 contains 13 residues. Germline assignment: CDR1 SGHNT and CDR2 YENEEA. Trimming shortened V by 1 base and J by 9 bases, and 10 bases separated the two germline ends. CDR3: CASSLGREAEQFF. The CDR3 DNA is TGTGCCAGCAGCTTAGGCAGGGAAGCTGAGCAGTTCTTC.

This clonotype was detected many times. The chain is built from TRBV20-1 and TRBJ1-5, with a weak D call TRBD1 (6 bases). The germline V gene has CDR1 DFQATT and CDR2 SNEGSKA (reference sequence). The length of the CDR3 is 15 residues. Trimming stripped 5 bases from V and 0 bases from J, with 14 bases between. DNA for the CDR3: TGCAGTGCTGAGTCAGGGGAGTATAGCAATCAGCCCCAGCATTTT. It specifies CSAESGEYSNQPQHF.

The chain uses TRBV27 and TRBJ1-4; TRBD1 might be the D (6 bases). Trimming removed 2 bases from V and 3 bases from J, with 10 bases in between. This CDR3 has 15 amino acids. The germline gives CDR1 MNHEY, CDR2 SMNVEV (reference sequence). The DNA of the CDR3 is TGTGCCAGCAGTTTAGAGGGGGTCCCTAATGAAAAACTGTTTTTT. Its translation is CASSLEGVPNEKLFF.